Presented here are 27 T cell receptor beta chains from one specimen sequenced in a study of blood T cells in healthy people across ages. A sample-barcoded 5' primer and a J-beta primer mix were used in a second PCR of about 7 to 12 cycles. A single record per CDR3 protein comes from TCRdb applying MiXCR to the 5' RACE reads. The table records 1.5 million to 2 million distinct CDR3 sequences, roughly 27% of them present only once. Sample: blood. The receptor set was obtained from a woman aged 25 to 39 in good health.

This clonotype was observed a few times. This rearrangement joins TRBV20-1 to TRBJ2-1, with 8 bases fitting TRBD1. The CDR3 is 15 amino acids. The germline gives CDR1 DFQATT, CDR2 SNEGSKA (reference sequence). The V and J ends lost 5 bases and 6 bases, in that order; junction bases with no gene match: 12. CDR3 bases: TGCAGTGCTGCAACCCCGGGACAGGCCCTCAATGAGCAGTTCTTC. It encodes CSAATPGQALNEQFF.

The table lists this clonotype with many counts. The chain has TRBV27 and TRBJ2-7, with 7 bases aligning to TRBD1. Germline V gives CDR1 MNHEY, CDR2 SMNVEV (reference sequence). V lost 1 base to trimming and J lost 6 bases; unmatched junction nucleotides: 6. This CDR3 is built from 14 residues. Here the CDR3 reads CASSLFDREGEQYF. CDR3 sequence (DNA): TGTGCCAGCAGTTTATTCGACAGGGAAGGCGAGCAGTACTTC.

In its sample, this clonotype was seen a few times. The V and J genes are TRBV7-2 and TRBJ1-2; 7 bases match TRBD1. This CDR3 has 13 amino acids. V was pared by 5 bases and J by 6 bases, with 6 bases of the junction left unmatched. In germline, CDR1 is SGHTA, CDR2 FQGNSA. This chain's CDR3 is CASSVTGVDGYTF. The CDR3 coding sequence is TGTGCCAGCAGCGTAACAGGGGTTGATGGCTACACCTTC.

This clonotype was observed a single time. V is TRBV11-2 and J is TRBJ2-1, with 8 positions matching TRBD2. This CDR3 contains 15 residues. Germline CDR1 SGHAT, CDR2 FQNNGV. The V and J ends lost 4 bases and 10 bases, in that order; junction bases with no gene match: 12. The CDR3 sequence is CASSSERESSYEQFF. DNA of the CDR3: TGTGCCAGCAGCTCCGAGCGGGAGAGCTCCTACGAGCAGTTCTTC.

This clonotype was observed a handful of times. This chain links TRBV24-1 with TRBJ2-4; TRBD1 matches at 10 bases. Germline trimming cut 2 bases from V and 8 bases from J; bases unmatched to any gene: 2. In germline, CDR1 is KGHDR, CDR2 SFDVKD. The CDR3 has 14 residues. This chain's CDR3 is CATSDSGTGDIQYF. The CDR3, as DNA: TGTGCCACCAGTGATTCCGGGACAGGGGACATTCAGTACTTC.

The chain joins TRBV7-2 to TRBJ2-3; D ambiguous. Germline loops: CDR1 SGHTA, CDR2 FQGNSA. The CDR3 sequence is 16 residues long. V was clipped by 1 base and J by 1 base, with 12 bases between them. CDR3: CASSLERPSRTDTQYF. In DNA form, the CDR3 reads TGTGCCAGCAGCTTAGAGAGACCCTCCCGCACAGATACGCAGTATTTT.

In its sample, this clonotype was seen a few times. V usage is TRBV5-4 and J usage is TRBJ2-1; perhaps TRBD2 as D (6 bases). The V and J ends lost 7 bases and 10 bases respectively, with 24 bases between them. The CDR3 is 15 amino acids. Per germline, CDR1 SGHNT and CDR2 YYREEE (reference sequence). The CDR3 spells CASQEGQGPYREQFF. The CDR3 DNA follows: TGTGCCAGCCAGGAGGGGCAGGGTCCATATCGCGAGCAGTTCTTC.

The sample holds a few counts of this clonotype. The junction and the germline gene differ at one end; a read error may be behind it. This chain uses TRBV6-1 with TRBJ2-4; tentative D call: TRBD1 (7 bases). This CDR3 region has 15 residues. Germline assignment: CDR1 MNHNS and CDR2 SASEGT. In nucleotides, the CDR3 is TGTTCCAGCAGCAAAGGGGGGCAGGGGGTGTGGGAGCAGTACTTC. Translating it yields CSSSKGGQGVWEQYF.

This clonotype was recorded a few times. CDR3 coding DNA: TGTGCCAGCAGCCCCAGGACCGCGGGGGGCTACGAGCAGTACTTC. It yields the protein CASSPRTAGGYEQYF. J is TRBJ2-7 and V is TRBV7-9; 8 bases align to TRBD2. The CDR3 sequence is 15 residues long. V gave up 5 bases and J gave up 3 bases; unmatched junction bases: 9. Germline V lookup: CDR1 SEHNR, CDR2 FQNEAQ (reference sequence).

This clonotype has just a few counts. At one boundary the junction diverges from the germline segment, which might be a read error. This chain uses TRBV5-1 with TRBJ2-7; D possibly corresponds to TRBD1 (6 bases). The J call is doubtful: the DNA matches TRBJ2-5 better. Germline CDR1 and CDR2: SGHRS and YFSETQ. This CDR3 has 15 residues. The CDR3 sequence is CASRLGLQGEKTQYF. The CDR3 coding sequence is TGCGCCAGCCGCTTGGGTTTACAGGGTGAAAAGACCCAGTACTTC.

The gene calls are TRBV7-2 and TRBJ1-4; D unclear. Germline CDR1 is SGHTA and CDR2 is FQGNSA. The CDR3 runs to 15 residues. V was pared by 6 bases and J by 0 bases, with 11 bases between. In DNA, the CDR3 is TGTGCCAGCAGGCCGGTCGGTACAACTAATGAAAAACTGTTTTTT. It yields the protein CASRPVGTTNEKLFF.

In its sample, this clonotype was seen a few times. The J gene is TRBJ1-4, the V gene TRBV12-3 or TRBV12-4; unclear D gene. CDR3 length: 15 residues. Trimming took 2 bases from V and 1 from J, leaving 8 bases between them. CDR3: CASSLSGVTNEKLFF. CDR3 sequence (DNA): TGTGCCAGCAGTTTATCTGGGGTAACTAATGAAAAACTGTTTTTT.

This clonotype has just one count. V gene TRBV2 combines with J gene TRBJ2-1; 12 bases map to TRBD2. Unmatched junction bases numbered 10, after V lost 5 bases and J lost 11 bases. CDR1 SNHLY and CDR2 FYNNEI come from the germline V gene. This CDR3 has 15 residues. The CDR3 sequence: CASSSRTSGVPKQFF. The CDR3 nucleotides read TGTGCCAGCAGTTCTAGGACTAGCGGGGTGCCAAAGCAGTTCTTC.

CDR3 nucleotide sequence: TGTGCCACCAGCAGGGAGCGGGGGGGCTACAATGAGCAGTTCTTC. Protein: CATSRERGGYNEQFF. The chain combines TRBV15 with TRBJ2-1; 10 bases are a match to TRBD2. J gave up 3 bases and V 3 bases, and 2 bases lay outside the gene matches. The CDR3 consists of 15 residues. Germline V gives CDR1 LNHNV, CDR2 YYDKDF (reference sequence).

This clonotype was seen ten or more times. The chain employs TRBV20-1 and TRBJ2-7; D not resolved. Trimming cost V 1 base and J 5 bases, with 9 bases left between them. This CDR3 is built from 12 residues. Germline V CDR1 and CDR2: DFQATT, SNEGSKA (reference sequence). CDR3 protein: CSARAPWHEQYF. The CDR3 DNA follows: TGCAGTGCTAGAGCCCCCTGGCACGAGCAGTACTTC.

V gene TRBV2 combines with J gene TRBJ2-7; 8 nucleotides line up with TRBD1. V lost 10 bases and J lost 6; bases outside the gene matches: 11. The CDR3 extends over 13 amino acids. Germline CDR1 is SNHLY and CDR2 is FYNNEI. CDR3 region: CATQAQTGVEQYF. CDR3 bases: TGTGCCACCCAAGCCCAGACAGGGGTCGAGCAGTACTTC.

This clonotype showed up just once. The chain carries TRBV28 and TRBJ1-2; the D gene is possibly TRBD1 (5 bases). The CDR3 consists of 13 residues. Trimming stripped 3 bases from V and 4 bases from J, with 9 bases between. CDR1 is MDHEN and CDR2 is SYDVKM in the germline V gene. CDR3 in amino acids: CASSFWDRYGYTF. CDR3 DNA sequence: TGTGCCAGCAGTTTTTGGGACCGCTATGGCTACACCTTC.

This clonotype was detected a few times. The rearrangement joins TRBV10-3 to TRBJ2-3; 11 nucleotides align to TRBD2. Trimming took 0 bases from V and 6 from J; bases not matched to a gene: 5. Germline V gene lookup returns CDR1 ENHRY and CDR2 SYGVKD. The CDR3 totals 16 residues. The CDR3 here is CAISESTSGSGDTQYF. The DNA for the CDR3 is TGTGCCATCAGTGAGTCCACTAGCGGGAGCGGTGATACGCAGTATTTT.

A remark on this clonotype: A read error may produce the germline difference seen at one junction end. V gene TRBV20-1 combines with J gene TRBJ1-2; 7 positions match TRBD1. Per the germline V gene, CDR1 is DFQATT and CDR2 is SNEGSKA (reference sequence). The CDR3 is made up of 13 amino acids. CDR3 nucleotides: TGCAGTGCCAGGGACAGACCTAACTATGACTACACCTTC. It codes for CSARDRPNYDYTF.

The V and J genes are TRBV5-1 and TRBJ2-7; TRBD1 matches at 9 bases. The CDR3 is made up of 15 amino acids. Germline CDR1 and CDR2: SGHRS and YFSETQ. With 5 bases clipped from V and 7 bases from J, the junction kept 13 bases outside the gene matches. The CDR3 DNA sequence: TGCGCCAGCAGTATGGGACAGGGTGTTTCCAATGAGCAGTACTTC. Its translation is CASSMGQGVSNEQYF.

The chain combines TRBV5-1 with TRBJ1-2; D ambiguous. Trimming cost V 4 bases and J 0 bases, with 10 bases left between them. Per the germline V gene, CDR1 is SGHRS and CDR2 is YFSETQ. CDR3 length: 14 residues. The CDR3 nucleotides are TGCGCCAGCAGCACTACAGCAGCTAACTATGGCTACACCTTC. Amino acid sequence: CASSTTAANYGYTF.

This clonotype was counted once. The chain joins TRBV3-1 to TRBJ2-2; 7 bases map to TRBD2. This CDR3 contains 17 residues. Germline loops: CDR1 LGHDT, CDR2 YNNKEL (reference sequence). Losses at the gene ends were 1 base for V and 3 bases for J; bases not matched to a gene: 8. This CDR3 reads CASSQAGSGSYTGELFF. As DNA, the CDR3 is TGTGCCAGCAGCCAAGCGGGTAGCGGGTCCTACACCGGGGAGCTGTTTTTT.

This clonotype has just a few counts. The chain uses TRBV12-3 or TRBV12-4 and TRBJ2-7, with D uncertain. The V end was cut by 3 bases, the J end by 5 bases, with 17 bases between. The CDR3 contains 15 residues. CDR3 amino acids: CASSFTAGTTDEQYF. The DNA for the CDR3 is TGTGCCAGCAGTTTCACAGCAGGTACGACTGACGAGCAGTACTTC.

The V and J genes are TRBV2 and TRBJ2-1; no definite D call. Per the germline V gene, CDR1 is SNHLY and CDR2 is FYNNEI. This CDR3 comprises 13 residues. V was shortened by 2 bases and J by 4 bases, with 6 bases between the two germline ends. CDR3 in DNA: TGTGCCAGCAGTGAAATTGTGTACAATGAGCAGTTCTTC. It yields the protein CASSEIVYNEQFF.

In the case of this clonotype: A read error is possible here, since a much larger clone lies one base away. This is likely a read error, given that the CDR3 carries no conserved phenylalanine or tryptophan at its end. The chain couples TRBV5-5 to TRBJ1-6; D unresolved. Trimming took 4 bases from V and 7 from J, leaving 12 bases between them. Germline-derived CDR1 and CDR2 are SGHKS and YYEKEE (reference sequence). The CDR3 totals 14 residues. The CDR3 DNA sequence: TGTGCCAGCAGCCGCGAGGCGATGAATTCACCCCTCCACTTG. The encoded protein is CASSREAMNSPLHL.

This rearrangement joins TRBV30 to TRBJ1-5; D gene ambiguous. V was trimmed by 4 bases and J by 10 bases, leaving 14 bases between them. This CDR3 region has 12 residues. The V gene's germline CDR1 is GTSNPN and CDR2 SVGIG (reference sequence). The CDR3 DNA follows: TGTGCCTGGAATGCGGGGATCGGACCCCAGCATTTT. This codes for CAWNAGIGPQHF.

DNA for the CDR3: TGTGCCAGCAACTTCGGGGGGGCGGGGGGCAATCAGCCCCAGCATTTT. Amino acid sequence: CASNFGGAGGNQPQHF. The chain carries TRBV7-9 and TRBJ1-5; TRBD1 might be the D (6 bases). Germline-derived CDR1 and CDR2 are SEHNR and FQNEAQ (reference sequence). The CDR3 has 16 amino acids. The V gene lost 7 bases and the J gene lost 2 bases, with 18 bases spanning the gap. The variable domain in full, with the rest retrieved from reference TRBV7-9 and TRBJ1-5, is DTGVSQNPRHKITKRGQNVTFRCDPISEHNRLYWYRQTLGQGPEFLTYFQNEAQLEKSRLLSDRFSAERPKGSFSTLEIQRTEQGDSAMYLCASNFGGAGGNQPQHFGDGTRLSIL.